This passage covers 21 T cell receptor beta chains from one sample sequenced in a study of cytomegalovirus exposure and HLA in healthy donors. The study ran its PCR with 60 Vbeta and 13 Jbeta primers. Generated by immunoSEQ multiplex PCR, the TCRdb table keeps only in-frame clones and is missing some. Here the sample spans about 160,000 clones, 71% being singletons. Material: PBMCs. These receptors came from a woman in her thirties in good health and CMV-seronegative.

CDR3 sequence (DNA): TGTGCCAGCAGCAGTCCCTCGGCCGGGGCAGGGGGCTACGAGCAGTACTTC. Residues: CASSSPSAGAGGYEQYF. The chain recombines TRBV5-6 with TRBJ2-7; 7 bases align to TRBD1. The germline gives CDR1 SGHDT, CDR2 YYEEEE. The V gene end was trimmed by 4 bases and the J gene end by 3 bases; junction bases not matched to a gene: 16. This CDR3 is 17 amino acids long.

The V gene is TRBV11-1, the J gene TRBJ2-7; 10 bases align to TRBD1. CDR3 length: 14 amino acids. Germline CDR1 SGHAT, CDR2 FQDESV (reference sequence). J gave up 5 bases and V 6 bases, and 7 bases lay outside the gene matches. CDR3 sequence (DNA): TGTGCCAGCAGTCTCCGGGACAGGGGACACGAGCAGTACTTC. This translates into CASSLRDRGHEQYF.

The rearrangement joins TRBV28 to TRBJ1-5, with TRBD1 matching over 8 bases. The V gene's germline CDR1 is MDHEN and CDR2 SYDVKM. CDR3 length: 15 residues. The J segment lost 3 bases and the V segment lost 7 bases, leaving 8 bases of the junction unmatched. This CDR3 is CASTGLDRVNQPQHF. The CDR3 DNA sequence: TGTGCCAGCACCGGTTTGGACAGGGTCAATCAGCCCCAGCATTTT.

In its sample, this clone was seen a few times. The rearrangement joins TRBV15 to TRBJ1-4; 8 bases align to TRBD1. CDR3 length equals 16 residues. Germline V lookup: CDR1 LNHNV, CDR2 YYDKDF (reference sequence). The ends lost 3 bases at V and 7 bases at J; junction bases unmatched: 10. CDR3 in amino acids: CATSSPQGAVTEKLFF. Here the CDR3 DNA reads TGTGCCACCAGCAGTCCCCAGGGGGCGGTAACTGAAAAACTGTTTTTT.

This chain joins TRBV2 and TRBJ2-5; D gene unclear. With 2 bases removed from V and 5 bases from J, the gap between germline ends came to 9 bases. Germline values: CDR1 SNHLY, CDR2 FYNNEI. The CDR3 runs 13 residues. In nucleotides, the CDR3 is TGTGCCAGCAGTGAACAGGCTCGGGAGACCCAGTACTTC. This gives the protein CASSEQARETQYF.

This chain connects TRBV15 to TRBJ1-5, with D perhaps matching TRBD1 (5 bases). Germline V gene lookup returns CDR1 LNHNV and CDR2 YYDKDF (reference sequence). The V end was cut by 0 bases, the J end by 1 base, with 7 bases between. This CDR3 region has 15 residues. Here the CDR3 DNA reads TGTGCCACCAGCAGAGATAAGGGGAGCAATCAGCCCCAGCATTTT. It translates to CATSRDKGSNQPQHF.

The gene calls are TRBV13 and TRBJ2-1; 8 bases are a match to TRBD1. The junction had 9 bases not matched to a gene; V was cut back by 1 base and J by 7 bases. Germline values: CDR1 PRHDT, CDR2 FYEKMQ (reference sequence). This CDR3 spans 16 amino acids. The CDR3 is CASSLVSGTGRNEQFF. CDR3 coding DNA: TGTGCCAGCAGCTTAGTATCTGGGACAGGTAGGAATGAGCAGTTCTTC.

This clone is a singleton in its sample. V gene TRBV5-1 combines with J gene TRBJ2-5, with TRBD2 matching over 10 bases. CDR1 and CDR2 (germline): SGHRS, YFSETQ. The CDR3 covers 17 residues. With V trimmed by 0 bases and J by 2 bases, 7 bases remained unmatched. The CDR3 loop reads CASSLGPSGSDQETQYF. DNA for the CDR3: TGCGCCAGCAGCTTGGGGCCTAGCGGGAGTGATCAAGAGACCCAGTACTTC.

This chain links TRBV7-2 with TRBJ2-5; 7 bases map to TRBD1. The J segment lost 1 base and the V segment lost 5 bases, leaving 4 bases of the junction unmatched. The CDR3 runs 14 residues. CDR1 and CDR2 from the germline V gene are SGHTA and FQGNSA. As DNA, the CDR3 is TGTGCCAGCAGCCTACAGGGGACCCAAGAGACCCAGTACTTC. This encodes CASSLQGTQETQYF. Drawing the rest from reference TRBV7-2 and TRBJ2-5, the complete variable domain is GAGVSQSPSNKVTEKGKDVELRCDPISGHTALYWYRQSLGQGLEFLIYFQGNSAPDKSGLPSDRFSAERTGGSVSTLTIQRTQQEDSAVYLCASSLQGTQETQYFGPGTRLLVL.

In DNA form, the CDR3 reads TGCGCCAGCAGCCTGAGCGGACTAGCGGACGACACCGGGGAGCTGTTTTTT. Translation gives CASSLSGLADDTGELFF. This rearrangement joins TRBV4-3 to TRBJ2-2, with 10 nucleotides matching TRBD2. Trimming took 4 bases from V and 3 from J; bases not matched to a gene: 8. Germline V gives CDR1 LGHNA, CDR2 YSLEER. The CDR3 is 17 residues long.

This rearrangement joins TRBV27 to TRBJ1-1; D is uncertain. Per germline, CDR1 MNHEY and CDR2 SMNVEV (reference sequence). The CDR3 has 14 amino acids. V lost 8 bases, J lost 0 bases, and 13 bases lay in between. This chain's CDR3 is CASGLRTVNTEAFF. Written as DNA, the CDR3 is TGTGCCAGCGGACTGAGGACGGTGAACACTGAAGCTTTCTTT.

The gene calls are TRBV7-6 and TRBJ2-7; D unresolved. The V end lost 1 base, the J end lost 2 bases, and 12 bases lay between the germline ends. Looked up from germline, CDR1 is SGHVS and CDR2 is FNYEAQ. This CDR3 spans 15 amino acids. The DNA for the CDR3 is TGTGCCAGCAGCTTAGAACTGGAGACGACCTACGAGCAGTACTTC. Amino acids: CASSLELETTYEQYF.

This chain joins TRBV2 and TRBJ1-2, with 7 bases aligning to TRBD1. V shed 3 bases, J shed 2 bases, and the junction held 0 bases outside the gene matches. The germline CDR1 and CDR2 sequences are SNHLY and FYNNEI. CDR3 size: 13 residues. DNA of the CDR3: TGTGCCAGCAGTGAGACAGGGAACTATGGCTACACCTTC. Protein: CASSETGNYGYTF.

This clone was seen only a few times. CDR3 in amino acids: CANTGQGKEKLFF. CDR3 nucleotides: TGTGCCAACACGGGACAGGGGAAGGAAAAACTGTTTTTT. V gene TRBV27 combines with J gene TRBJ1-4; 10 positions match TRBD1. Trimming took 10 bases from V and 8 from J; bases not matched to a gene: 7. The CDR3 spans 13 residues. Per germline, CDR1 MNHEY and CDR2 SMNVEV (reference sequence).

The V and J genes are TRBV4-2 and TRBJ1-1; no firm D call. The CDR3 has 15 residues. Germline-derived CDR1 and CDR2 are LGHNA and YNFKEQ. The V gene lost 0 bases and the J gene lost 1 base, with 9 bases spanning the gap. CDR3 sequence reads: CASSQETNPNTEAFF. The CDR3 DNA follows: TGTGCCAGCAGCCAAGAAACAAATCCGAACACTGAAGCTTTCTTT.

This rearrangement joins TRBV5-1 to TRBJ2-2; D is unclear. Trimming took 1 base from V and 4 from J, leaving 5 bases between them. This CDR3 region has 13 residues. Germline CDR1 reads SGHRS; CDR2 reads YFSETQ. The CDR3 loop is CASSLSGTGELFF. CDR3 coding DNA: TGCGCCAGCAGCTTGTCAGGCACCGGGGAGCTGTTTTTT.

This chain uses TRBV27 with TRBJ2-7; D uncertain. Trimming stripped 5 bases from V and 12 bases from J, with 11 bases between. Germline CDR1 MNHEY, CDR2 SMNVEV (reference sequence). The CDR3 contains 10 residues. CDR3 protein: CASSGEVLYF. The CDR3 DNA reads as TGTGCCAGCAGTGGAGAAGTTCTGTACTTC.

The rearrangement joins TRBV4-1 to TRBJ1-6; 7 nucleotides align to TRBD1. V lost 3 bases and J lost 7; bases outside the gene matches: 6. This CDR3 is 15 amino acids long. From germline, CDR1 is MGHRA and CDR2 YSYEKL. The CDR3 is CASSHWGRGNSPLHF. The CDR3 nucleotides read TGCGCCAGCAGCCACTGGGGCAGGGGGAATTCACCCCTCCACTTT.

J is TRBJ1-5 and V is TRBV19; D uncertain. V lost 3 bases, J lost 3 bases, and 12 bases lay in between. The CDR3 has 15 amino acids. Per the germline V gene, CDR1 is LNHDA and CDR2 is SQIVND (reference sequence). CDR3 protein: CASSIRVRNNQPQHF. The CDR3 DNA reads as TGTGCCAGTAGTATTCGGGTTAGGAACAATCAGCCCCAGCATTTT.

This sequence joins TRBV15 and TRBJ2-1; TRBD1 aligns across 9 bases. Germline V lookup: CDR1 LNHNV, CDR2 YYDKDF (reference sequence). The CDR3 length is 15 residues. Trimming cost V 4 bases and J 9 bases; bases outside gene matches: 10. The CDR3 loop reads CATSIAGTGSGEQFF. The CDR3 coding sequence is TGTGCCACCAGCATAGCCGGGACAGGGTCTGGTGAGCAGTTCTTC.

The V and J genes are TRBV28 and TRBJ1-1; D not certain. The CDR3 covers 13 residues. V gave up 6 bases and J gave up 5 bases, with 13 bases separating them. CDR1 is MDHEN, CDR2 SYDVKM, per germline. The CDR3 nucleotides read TGTGCCAGCAGCCCGGGGAGGGAGACTGAAGCTTTCTTT. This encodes CASSPGRETEAFF. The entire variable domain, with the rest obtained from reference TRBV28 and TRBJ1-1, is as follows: DVKVTQSSRYLVKRTGEKVFLECVQDMDHENMFWYRQDPGLGLRLIYFSYDVKMKEKGDIPEGYSVSREKKERFSLILESASTNQTSMYLCASSPGRETEAFFGQGTRLTVV.